This is a list of T cell receptor beta chains from one sample in a study of OX40 agonist ivuxolimab in advanced cancers. Libraries were prepared by immunoSEQ multiplex PCR; TCRdb keeps only in-frame clonotypes and omits some of them. The table shows roughly 49,000 clones, with roughly nine tenths occurring only once. Sequenced material: CD4+ or CD8+ T cells sorted from blood, taken in a trial of the OX40 agonist ivuxolimab. The receptor source for this set is an adult with an advanced solid tumor such as melanoma, head and neck, liver or kidney cancer. Each CDR3 is given with its conserved first and last residue. A D gene is named only where the DNA matches it firmly. Some rows have no size entry. The others give once, few or many, or a class for an expanded clone.

cdr3_aa j_call d_call cdr3_length clone_size v_call
CASSDPRTHEQFF TRBJ2-1 - 13 - TRBV6-1
CASSLRRGSGYTF TRBJ1-2 - 13 - TRBV27
CASSFQVGTEAFF TRBJ1-1 - 13 - TRBV5-6
CASAWMASASYNEQFF TRBJ2-1 - 16 - TRBV14
CASRTWGAGNTIYF TRBJ1-3 - 14 - TRBV19
CASSPGVRAIGTQYF TRBJ2-5 - 15 once TRBV14
CASSGRRGASDDTGELFF TRBJ2-2 - 18 - TRBV18
CASRVDRGQPQHF TRBJ1-5 TRBD1 13 - TRBV2
CASSERGQGASAKNIQYF TRBJ2-4 TRBD1 18 - TRBV6-1
CAWTRESAAGNTIYF TRBJ1-3 - 15 - TRBV30
CASSPRAPMRGEQYF - - 15 - TRBV7-9
CASSHSTDTQYF TRBJ2-3 - 12 few TRBV27
CASSFLAGSADTQYF TRBJ2-3 - 15 - TRBV11-3
CASSIGQGYHYGYTF TRBJ1-2 TRBD1 15 - TRBV5-1
CASGGNYGYTF TRBJ1-2 - 11 few TRBV28
CHNGTEQYF TRBJ2-7 - 9 few TRBV27
CASRVSGTGEQYF TRBJ2-7 - 13 - TRBV2
CASPRGTRSFF TRBJ2-1 - 11 - TRBV19
CASSHSNNYGYTF TRBJ1-2 - 13 - TRBV14
CAISGQANSNQPQHF TRBJ1-5 TRBD1 15 - TRBV30
CASRGGASTDTQYF TRBJ2-3 - 14 - TRBV27
CASSDISGEPYTQYF TRBJ2-3 TRBD2 15 - TRBV10-2
CASSLDRFYNEQFF TRBJ2-1 - 14 - TRBV5-6
CASRTPRQGYGYTF TRBJ1-2 TRBD1 14 once TRBV28
CASSLEWGVQETQYF TRBJ2-5 - 15 - TRBV11-3
CASSFAFGTGHYGYTF TRBJ1-2 TRBD1 16 - TRBV5-8
CASSGGWSNQPQHF TRBJ1-5 - 14 - TRBV27